The text below deals with one T cell receptor beta chain. Its antigen remains unknown. The data were taken from a study of T cells expressing NK-cell markers. Study-level points and caveats: Of the CD8+ T cell pool in five or six donors, roughly 1.0-8% was accounted for by dominant NKG2C+ clonotypes.

TCRdb re-called the 5' RACE reads and catalogs CDR3 proteins one per entry, DNA excluded. The listing records approximately 110,000 distinct CDR3 sequences. This CDR3 comprises 15 residues. Germline CDR1 reads SGHAT; CDR2 reads FQNNGV. The specimen sequenced was blood T cells: a sorted CD56 or NKG2C T cell subset, CD4+ or CD8+ T cells, or bulk PBMC T cells (not recorded which). This rearrangement joins TRBV11-2 to TRBJ2-5; without DNA, the TCRdb call of TRBD2 cannot be checked. This clonotype was obtained from a woman aged 18 to 75 in good health. This CDR3 reads CASSSRLAGFETQYF.